A single sample is the source of the 26 T cell receptor beta chains below, sequenced in a study of cytomegalovirus exposure and HLA in healthy donors. 13 Jbeta primers and 60 Vbeta primers were used for the PCR. Using immunoSEQ multiplex PCR, the repertoire was profiled, and TCRdb retains in-frame clones only, with some absent. Of 170,000 or so clones in the sample, under 90% are singletons; the top ten hold under 2%. Sequencing was carried out using PBMCs. These receptor sequences come from a man aged 18 to 29 in good health and CMV-seronegative.

The gene calls are TRBV5-8 and TRBJ2-3, with a weak D call TRBD1 (6 bases). This CDR3 is 15 amino acids long. Trimming shortened V by 2 bases and J by 2 bases, and 12 bases separated the two germline ends. The germline V gene encodes CDR1 SGHTS and CDR2 YDEGEE. The CDR3 sequence is CASSFRDIPTDTQYF. The CDR3 DNA sequence: TGTGCCAGCAGCTTTCGGGACATCCCCACAGATACGCAGTATTTT. The whole variable domain, remainder taken from reference TRBV5-8 and TRBJ2-3, is EAGVTQSPTHLIKTRGQQATLRCSPISGHTSVYWYQQALGLGLQFLLWYDEGEERNRGNFPPRFSGRQFPNYSSELNVNALELEDSALYLCASSFRDIPTDTQYFGPGTRLTVL.

The rearrangement joins TRBV9 to TRBJ1-3, with 7 bases matching TRBD1. Trimming at V came to 3 bases and at J to 0 bases, leaving 3 bases not matched to a gene. The CDR3 consists of 15 residues. Germline values: CDR1 SGDLS, CDR2 YYNGEE. CDR3 nucleotide sequence: TGTGCCAGCAGCGGGACAGGTAGCTCTGGAAACACCATATATTTT. This gives the protein CASSGTGSSGNTIYF.

The genes are TRBV2 and TRBJ2-3, with D possibly TRBD1 on 5 matching bases. This CDR3 region has 13 residues. Trimming removed 8 bases from V and 2 bases from J, with 11 bases in between. Germline V gives CDR1 SNHLY, CDR2 FYNNEI. Written as DNA, the CDR3 is TGTGCCAGCGCCGACAGCTACACAGATACGCAGTATTTT. Protein product: CASADSYTDTQYF. The variable domain in full, completed from reference TRBV2 and TRBJ2-3, reads EPEVTQTPSHQVTQMGQEVILRCVPISNHLYFYWYRQILGQKVEFLVSFYNNEISEKSEIFDDQFSVERPDGSNFTLKIRSTKLEDSAMYFCASADSYTDTQYFGPGTRLTVL.

The chain recombines TRBV5-1 with TRBJ2-7; 7 nucleotides match TRBD2. Germline CDR1 is SGHRS and CDR2 is YFSETQ. Trimming cost V 7 bases and J 4 bases; bases outside gene matches: 8. The length of the CDR3 is 13 residues. The DNA of the CDR3 is TGCGCCAGCCTGGCGGGGGTTGTGTACGAGCAGTACTTC. It encodes CASLAGVVYEQYF.

This clone showed up just once. This chain uses TRBV7-6 with TRBJ2-2; 11 nucleotides agree with TRBD2. With V trimmed by 7 bases and J by 3 bases, 10 bases remained unmatched. The CDR3 is 17 amino acids. The germline gives CDR1 SGHVS, CDR2 FNYEAQ. CDR3 loop: CASTEELAGGDTGELFF. CDR3 DNA sequence: TGTGCCAGCACCGAGGAGCTAGCGGGAGGCGACACCGGGGAGCTGTTTTTT. Together with reference TRBV7-6 and TRBJ2-2, the CDR3 gives the full variable domain: GAGVSQSPRYKVTKRGQDVALRCDPISGHVSLYWYRQALGQGPEFLTYFNYEAQQDKSGLPNDRFSAERPEGSISTLTIQRTEQRDSAMYRCASTEELAGGDTGELFFGEGSRLTVL.

This chain connects TRBV10-1 to TRBJ1-2; D is unresolved. Germline V lookup: CDR1 WNHNN, CDR2 SYGVQD (reference sequence). The V end lost 6 bases, the J end lost 5 bases, and 13 bases lay between the germline ends. The CDR3 is made up of 13 amino acids. The CDR3 is CASRNSHSYGYTF. CDR3 in DNA: TGCGCCAGCAGGAACAGTCACTCGTATGGCTACACCTTC.

The rearrangement joins TRBV5-5 to TRBJ1-2; perhaps TRBD1 as D (6 bases). Germline CDR1 reads SGHKS; CDR2 reads YYEKEE (reference sequence). Trimming left V 0 bases short and J 4 bases short, with 13 bases between. The CDR3 runs 15 residues. In DNA form, the CDR3 reads TGTGCCAGCAGCTTGGGACAGGCCGAGGGCTATGGCTACACCTTC. It translates to CASSLGQAEGYGYTF. The entire variable domain, with the rest obtained from reference TRBV5-5 and TRBJ1-2, is as follows: DAGVTQSPTHLIKTRGQQVTLRCSPISGHKSVSWYQQVLGQGPQFIFQYYEKEERGRGNFPDRFSARQFPNYSSELNVNALLLGDSALYLCASSLGQAEGYGYTFGSGTRLTVV.

This clone is a singleton in its sample. The chain's CDR3 is CASSPGWPRNEQYF. The CDR3 nucleotides read TGTGCCAGCAGTCCAGGGTGGCCCCGGAACGAGCAGTACTTC. The chain uses TRBV27 and TRBJ2-7, with D perhaps matching TRBD1 (5 bases). V lost 5 bases and J 5 bases, leaving 16 bases between the germline ends. Germline assignment: CDR1 MNHEY and CDR2 SMNVEV (reference sequence). The CDR3 has 14 amino acids.

This clone appeared a single time. V and J are TRBV6-5 and TRBJ2-7, with TRBD1 identical over 7 bases. Germline CDR1 MNHEY, CDR2 SVGAGI. The trim removed 5 bases at V and 5 bases at J, leaving 12 bases unmatched. The CDR3 is 15 residues long. In DNA form, the CDR3 reads TGTGCCAGCAGTCAGCATGACAGGGATCGGGACGAGCAGTACTTC. This gives the protein CASSQHDRDRDEQYF.

This clone was recorded only once. J is TRBJ2-6 and V is TRBV10-3; 8 nucleotides agree with TRBD1. CDR1 is ENHRY and CDR2 is SYGVKD in the germline V gene. With 3 bases clipped from V and 2 bases from J, the junction kept 3 bases outside the gene matches. The CDR3 sequence is 16 residues long. The CDR3 region is CAISEQTGAGANVLTF. The CDR3 region has the DNA TGTGCCATCAGTGAACAGACAGGGGCTGGGGCCAACGTCCTGACTTTC.

This clone was observed a single time. Germline is not matched at one junction end, which may reflect a read error. The same CDR3 is also encoded by other DNA sequences in this sample. The genes are TRBV5-6 and TRBJ1-1; no definite D call. This CDR3 has 14 residues. In germline, CDR1 is SGHDT, CDR2 YYEEEE. CDR3 sequence: CASSFGQANTEAFF. The CDR3 DNA reads TGCGCCAGCAGCTTTGGGCAGGCGAACACTGAAGCTTTCTTT.

CDR3 sequence: CASSPARDQPQHF. As DNA, the CDR3 is TGTGCCAGCTCCCCGGCCAGGGATCAGCCCCAGCATTTT. The V gene is TRBV18, the J gene TRBJ1-5; weak D call: TRBD1 (5 bases). The germline CDR1 and CDR2 sequences are KGHSH and LQKENI. V shed 6 bases and J shed 5 bases, with 11 bases lying between them. There are 13 residues in the CDR3.

This clone was seen just once. The chain joins TRBV5-1 to TRBJ2-5; the match to TRBD1 covers 7 bases. With V trimmed by 5 bases and J by 3 bases, 7 bases remained unmatched. CDR1 and CDR2 (germline): SGHRS, YFSETQ. This CDR3 region has 14 residues. This chain's CDR3 is CASRPTGVEETQYF. The CDR3 coding sequence is TGCGCCAGCAGGCCCACAGGGGTAGAAGAGACCCAGTACTTC.

The chain carries TRBV28 and TRBJ1-2; D may be TRBD1 (5 bases). The CDR3 runs 13 residues. Germline CDR1 MDHEN, CDR2 SYDVKM. With 5 bases removed from V and 0 bases from J, the gap between germline ends came to 7 bases. Written as DNA, the CDR3 is TGTGCCAGCAGTATGGACACTAACTATGGCTACACCTTC. Translating gives CASSMDTNYGYTF.

The chain uses TRBV7-3 and TRBJ1-1; TRBD1 might be the D (5 bases). Trimming cost V 2 bases and J 1 base, with 8 bases left between them. CDR3 length: 14 amino acids. Germline V lookup: CDR1 SGHTA, CDR2 FQGTGA. The CDR3 region has the DNA TGTGCCAGCAGCTTACTGGGGGGGAACACTGAAGCTTTCTTT. Translated: CASSLLGGNTEAFF.

This rearrangement joins TRBV5-1 to TRBJ2-7; 7 positions match TRBD1. The CDR3 is made up of 16 amino acids. Germline trimming cut 0 bases from V and 5 bases from J; bases unmatched to any gene: 11. Germline loops: CDR1 SGHRS, CDR2 YFSETQ. The DNA of the CDR3 is TGCGCCAGCAGCTTGGGGACAGGTGAACTCGAGGACGAGCAGTACTTC. It translates to CASSLGTGELEDEQYF.

The rearrangement joins TRBV19 to TRBJ2-1, with D possibly being TRBD2 (6 bases). CDR1 LNHDA and CDR2 SQIVND come from the germline V gene (reference sequence). The CDR3 covers 16 residues. Trimming left V 5 bases short and J 0 bases short, with 14 bases between. In nucleotides, the CDR3 is TGTGCCAGTAGTCCGGACTTGGGGGGCTCCTACAATGAGCAGTTCTTC. Its translation is CASSPDLGGSYNEQFF.

The chain is built from TRBV6-1 and TRBJ2-5, with TRBD1 matching over 10 bases. From germline, CDR1 is MNHNS and CDR2 SASEGT. This CDR3 has 14 amino acids. V dropped 7 bases and J dropped 5; count of bases not matched to a gene: 7. The DNA for the CDR3 is TGTGCCAGCAAAACGGACAGGGGGATTGAGACCCAGTACTTC. It is translated as CASKTDRGIETQYF.

The chain links TRBV6-5 to TRBJ1-2; D call uncertain. Germline CDR1 and CDR2: MNHEY and SVGAGI. The germline V and J ends were trimmed by 1 base and 1 base, with 7 bases remaining between them. This CDR3 contains 14 residues. CDR3 residues: CASSYYSLNYGYTF. The DNA of the CDR3 is TGTGCCAGCAGTTACTATAGCCTTAACTATGGCTACACCTTC.

This sequence joins TRBV9 and TRBJ1-6, with TRBD1 matching over 8 bases. CDR1 is SGDLS, CDR2 YYNGEE, per germline. The V gene end was trimmed by 3 bases and the J gene end by 7 bases; junction bases not matched to a gene: 6. This CDR3 is built from 15 residues. CDR3 region: CASSARTGQNSPLHF. The CDR3 DNA is TGTGCCAGCAGCGCCCGGACAGGGCAAAATTCACCCCTCCACTTT. Full variable domain (rest looked up from reference TRBV9 and TRBJ1-6): DSGVTQTPKHLITATGQRVTLRCSPRSGDLSVYWYQQSLDQGLQFLIQYYNGEERAKGNILERFSAQQFPDLHSELNLSSLELGDSALYFCASSARTGQNSPLHFGNGTRLTVT.

V is TRBV7-2 and J is TRBJ2-1; 9 nucleotides agree with TRBD1. The CDR3 length is 15 residues. V was clipped by 4 bases and J by 2 bases; unmatched bases: 3. Germline CDR1 SGHTA, CDR2 FQGNSA. In DNA form, the CDR3 reads TGTGCCAGCAGCTCCGGACAGGGGCCCTACAATGAGCAGTTCTTC. Translating gives CASSSGQGPYNEQFF.

This clone was found a few times. The chain is built from TRBV10-3 and TRBJ2-5; TRBD1 might be the D (5 bases). CDR1 ENHRY and CDR2 SYGVKD come from the germline V gene. V was cut by 6 bases and J by 3 bases, with 8 bases left in between. This CDR3 has 12 amino acids. DNA of the CDR3: TGTGCCATCAGCGACAGCAAAGAGACCCAGTACTTC. Translation gives CAISDSKETQYF.

For this clone: Within the sample, other DNA sequences also encode this same CDR3. V gene TRBV18 combines with J gene TRBJ1-2, with 7 positions matching TRBD1. The V segment lost 4 bases and the J segment 5 bases; nucleotides outside the gene matches: 4. Germline values: CDR1 KGHSH, CDR2 LQKENI. The CDR3 runs to 13 residues. CDR3: CASSLGTAYGYTF. Here the CDR3 DNA reads TGTGCCAGCTCACTTGGGACAGCGTATGGCTACACCTTC. The entire variable domain, with the rest obtained from reference TRBV18 and TRBJ1-2, is as follows: NAGVMQNPRHLVRRRGQEARLRCSPMKGHSHVYWYRQLPEEGLKFMVYLQKENIIDESGMPKERFSAEFPKEGPSILRIQQVVRGDSAAYFCASSLGTAYGYTFGSGTRLTVV.

The chain is built from TRBV19 and TRBJ1-1, with 10 bases aligning to TRBD1. With V trimmed by 4 bases and J by 4 bases, 9 bases remained unmatched. Germline V gene sequence: CDR1 LNHDA, CDR2 SQIVND (reference sequence). The CDR3 consists of 16 residues. The chain's CDR3 is CASSTLDRGYGTEAFF. The CDR3 region has the DNA TGTGCCAGTAGTACTTTGGACAGGGGGTATGGCACTGAAGCTTTCTTT.

The chain couples TRBV5-1 to TRBJ2-5; 9 bases agree with TRBD1. Looked up from germline, CDR1 is SGHRS and CDR2 is YFSETQ. The junction had 2 bases not matched to a gene; V was cut back by 0 bases and J by 5 bases. The CDR3 loop spans 14 amino acids. The chain's CDR3 is CASSLEDRGETQYF. The CDR3 DNA is TGCGCCAGCAGCTTGGAGGACAGGGGTGAGACCCAGTACTTC. Looking up the rest from reference TRBV5-1 and TRBJ2-5 gives the full variable domain: KAGVTQTPRYLIKTRGQQVTLSCSPISGHRSVSWYQQTPGQGLQFLFEYFSETQRNKGNFPGRFSGRQFSNSRSEMNVSTLELGDSALYLCASSLEDRGETQYFGPGTRLLVL.

J is TRBJ1-6 and V is TRBV5-1; maybe TRBD1 (5 bases). The V end was cut by 4 bases, the J end by 7 bases, with 15 bases between. The CDR3 covers 15 residues. Germline CDR1 reads SGHRS; CDR2 reads YFSETQ. The CDR3 spells CASSHATDLNSPLHF. CDR3 nucleotides: TGCGCCAGCAGCCATGCGACAGACTTGAATTCACCCCTCCACTTT.